The present entry profiles one T cell receptor beta chain with its context. Its antigen is not identified. The data are from a study of monozygotic twins with inflammatory bowel disease. Study outcomes and limitations: The existence of one strong signal or clonotype linked to IBD lacked support. Whether twins were concordant or discordant made no difference to repertoire similarity, possibly from limited power.

No DNA is given; TCRdb re-called the 5' RACE reads and lists each CDR3 protein once. The sample features about 210,000 distinct CDR3 sequences, with around 1.5% in its top ten. This CDR3 spans 16 amino acids. Germline assignment: CDR1 SGDLS and CDR2 YYNGEE. The sequence was collected from a human donor with ulcerative colitis or Crohn's disease, or a healthy co-twin of an affected twin (not recorded which). The chain uses TRBV9 and TRBJ2-4. The sequenced sample consisted of blood. The CDR3 sequence is CASSGSVGIAKNIQYF. Combining the CDR3 with reference TRBV9 and TRBJ2-4 gives the whole variable domain DSGVTQTPKHLITATGQRVTLRCSPRSGDLSVYWYQQSLDQGLQFLIQYYNGEERAKGNILERFSAQQFPDLHSELNLSSLELGDSALYFCASSGSVGIAKNIQYFGAGTRLSVL.